One and the same sample provided the 17 T cell receptor beta chains below, sequenced in a study of T cell changes during pregnancy in multiple sclerosis. Repertoires were generated with immunoSEQ multiplex PCR, while TCRdb's copy carries only in-frame clones and drops some. Found here are under 50,000 clones, around 92% of them singletons; the top ten hold around a quarter. This specimen consisted of CD8+ T cells from peripheral blood mononuclear cells, obtained before pregnancy. The receptor source for this set is a female donor with multiple sclerosis, enrolled in a pregnancy study.

This chain joins TRBV9 and TRBJ2-7, with TRBD2 as a possible D gene (5 bases). In germline, CDR1 is SGDLS, CDR2 YYNGEE. The CDR3 covers 14 residues. V was shortened by 0 bases and J by 3 bases, with 10 bases between the two germline ends. CDR3 amino acids: CASSVDGDGYEQYF. Written as DNA, the CDR3 is TGTGCCAGCAGCGTAGACGGGGATGGCTACGAGCAGTACTTC.

The V and J genes are TRBV29-1 and TRBJ1-5, with TRBD1 identical over 9 bases. Germline trimming cut 6 bases from V and 3 bases from J; bases unmatched to any gene: 9. The CDR3 contains 15 residues. In germline, CDR1 is SQVTM, CDR2 ANQGSEA. As DNA, the CDR3 is TGCAGCGTGGATCCGGACAGGGGAGACAATCAGCCCCAGCATTTT. Translating it yields CSVDPDRGDNQPQHF.

The chain carries TRBV5-4 and TRBJ1-1; D is ambiguous. Trimming shortened V by 4 bases and J by 5 bases, and 9 bases separated the two germline ends. The CDR3 totals 12 residues. In germline, CDR1 is SGHNT, CDR2 YYREEE (reference sequence). CDR3 DNA: TGTGCCAGCAGCCTTACCGGGACTGAAGCTTTCTTT. This encodes CASSLTGTEAFF.

This clone has a single count. The J gene is TRBJ2-7, the V gene TRBV18; perhaps TRBD2 as D (5 bases). From germline, CDR1 is KGHSH and CDR2 LQKENI. The length of the CDR3 is 15 residues. With 6 bases removed from V and 0 bases from J, the gap between germline ends came to 15 bases. CDR3 nucleotide sequence: TGTGCCAGCTCCCCTGGCGGGTTCAGCTCCTACGAGCAGTACTTC. Amino acids: CASSPGGFSSYEQYF. Complete variable domain (other parts from reference TRBV18 and TRBJ2-7): NAGVMQNPRHLVRRRGQEARLRCSPMKGHSHVYWYRQLPEEGLKFMVYLQKENIIDESGMPKERFSAEFPKEGPSILRIQQVVRGDSAAYFCASSPGGFSSYEQYFGPGTRLTVT.

In DNA, the CDR3 is TGTGCCAGCAGCGGAGGACAGGCCGGGGAGCTGTTTTTT. Translated: CASSGGQAGELFF. The V and J genes are TRBV9 and TRBJ2-2, with TRBD1 identical over 7 bases. CDR3 length: 13 amino acids. Germline trimming cut 3 bases from V and 6 bases from J; bases unmatched to any gene: 2. CDR1 and CDR2 (germline): SGDLS, YYNGEE.

The V and J genes are TRBV7-9 and TRBJ1-1; D may be TRBD1 (5 bases). V was pared by 5 bases and J by 5 bases, with 18 bases between. The germline CDR1 and CDR2 sequences are SEHNR and FQNEAQ (reference sequence). The CDR3 runs to 15 residues. Here the CDR3 reads CASSRLQGSGTEAFF. CDR3 DNA: TGTGCCAGCAGCCGTCTCCAGGGTAGCGGGACTGAAGCTTTCTTT.

V and J are TRBV29-1 and TRBJ1-1, with 9 bases identical to TRBD1. CDR1 is SQVTM and CDR2 is ANQGSEA in the germline V gene. CDR3 length: 14 amino acids. V was pared by 4 bases and J by 7 bases, with 10 bases of the junction left unmatched. This CDR3 is CSVGGDRVVGEAFF. As DNA, the CDR3 is TGCAGCGTTGGGGGGGACAGGGTTGTGGGTGAAGCTTTCTTT.

The chain employs TRBV9 and TRBJ1-4, with 11 nucleotides matching TRBD1. Germline CDR1 is SGDLS and CDR2 is YYNGEE. Germline trimming cut 3 bases from V and 5 bases from J; bases unmatched to any gene: 3. The CDR3 has 15 amino acids. CDR3 loop: CASSAGDRGNEKLFF. For the CDR3, the DNA is TGTGCCAGCAGCGCGGGGGACAGGGGGAATGAAAAACTGTTTTTT. The full variable domain, rest sourced from reference TRBV9 and TRBJ1-4, is DSGVTQTPKHLITATGQRVTLRCSPRSGDLSVYWYQQSLDQGLQFLIQYYNGEERAKGNILERFSAQQFPDLHSELNLSSLELGDSALYFCASSAGDRGNEKLFFGSGTQLSVL.

J is TRBJ2-3 and V is TRBV9; tentatively, D is TRBD2 (7 bases). CDR1 is SGDLS, CDR2 YYNGEE, per germline. Trimming removed 2 bases at V and 1 base at J, with 17 bases between. CDR3 length: 17 amino acids. CDR3 nucleotide sequence: TGTGCCAGCAGCGTCCGGGGGGCCGATGTGGGCACAGATACGCAGTATTTT. This sequence encodes CASSVRGADVGTDTQYF.

This clone was detected once. The chain links TRBV4-1 to TRBJ2-3; D is possibly TRBD1 (6 bases). V was shortened by 0 bases and J by 6 bases, with 13 bases between the two germline ends. The CDR3 is made up of 15 amino acids. The germline V gene encodes CDR1 MGHRA and CDR2 YSYEKL. CDR3 region: CASSQEGGGMDTQYF. CDR3 DNA sequence: TGCGCCAGCAGCCAAGAAGGTGGGGGCATGGATACGCAGTATTTT.

This rearrangement joins TRBV5-8 to TRBJ2-1; maybe TRBD2 (7 bases). The CDR3 consists of 12 residues. V gave up 2 bases and J gave up 11 bases, with 11 bases separating them. Germline V gene data show CDR1 as SGHTS and CDR2 as YDEGEE. CDR3 sequence (DNA): TGTGCCAGCAGCTTCGGGGGGCCAAAGCAGTTCTTC. Protein: CASSFGGPKQFF.

The sample holds a few counts of this clone. The chain employs TRBV9 and TRBJ1-1; D is undetermined. CDR1 is SGDLS and CDR2 is YYNGEE in the germline V gene. Trimming stripped 3 bases from V and 4 bases from J, with 10 bases between. The CDR3 sequence is 13 residues long. CDR3 in amino acids: CASSAGLSTEAFF. The CDR3 DNA follows: TGTGCCAGCAGCGCAGGACTGAGCACTGAAGCTTTCTTT.

The chain couples TRBV6-1 to TRBJ1-4, with 8 bases fitting TRBD1. The CDR3 has 12 residues. Germline V gene sequence: CDR1 MNHNS, CDR2 SASEGT. V was pared by 1 base and J by 16 bases, with 5 bases of the junction left unmatched. The CDR3 DNA is TGTGCCAGCAGTGAAGTAGGGACAGGTCGGTTTTTT. This encodes CASSEVGTGRFF.

The V and J genes are TRBV5-1 and TRBJ2-7; TRBD1 matches 9 bases. The CDR3 consists of 13 residues. Germline V lookup: CDR1 SGHRS, CDR2 YFSETQ. J gave up 3 bases and V 5 bases, and 3 bases lay outside the gene matches. The CDR3 here is CASSWDRVYEQYF. CDR3 coding DNA: TGCGCCAGCAGTTGGGACAGGGTCTACGAGCAGTACTTC.

J is TRBJ1-6 and V is TRBV15; TRBD1 might be the D (6 bases). This CDR3 is built from 16 residues. The V and J ends lost 6 bases and 4 bases respectively, with 16 bases between them. Germline values: CDR1 LNHNV, CDR2 YYDKDF (reference sequence). The CDR3 bases are TGTGCCACCAGGGATACAGGGACCAGATATAATTCACCCCTCCACTTT. Translated, it gives CATRDTGTRYNSPLHF.

The chain combines TRBV6-1 with TRBJ2-7, with 14 positions matching TRBD2. CDR3 size: 15 residues. Germline CDR1 is MNHNS and CDR2 is SASEGT. Trimming cost V 10 bases and J 1 base; bases outside gene matches: 6. The CDR3 nucleotides read TGTGCCAAAAGACTAGCGGGGGGGCGGTCCTACGAGCAGTACTTC. Its translation: CAKRLAGGRSYEQYF.

V usage is TRBV5-1 and J usage is TRBJ2-7; D gene ambiguous. Germline V gene lookup returns CDR1 SGHRS and CDR2 YFSETQ. Trimming took 3 bases from V and 0 from J, leaving 10 bases between them. This CDR3 is built from 14 residues. This CDR3 reads CASSYRQDSYEQYF. DNA of the CDR3: TGCGCCAGCAGCTACCGACAAGACTCCTACGAGCAGTACTTC. Using reference TRBV5-1 and TRBJ2-7 for the parts outside the CDR3, the full variable domain is KAGVTQTPRYLIKTRGQQVTLSCSPISGHRSVSWYQQTPGQGLQFLFEYFSETQRNKGNFPGRFSGRQFSNSRSEMNVSTLELGDSALYLCASSYRQDSYEQYFGPGTRLTVT.